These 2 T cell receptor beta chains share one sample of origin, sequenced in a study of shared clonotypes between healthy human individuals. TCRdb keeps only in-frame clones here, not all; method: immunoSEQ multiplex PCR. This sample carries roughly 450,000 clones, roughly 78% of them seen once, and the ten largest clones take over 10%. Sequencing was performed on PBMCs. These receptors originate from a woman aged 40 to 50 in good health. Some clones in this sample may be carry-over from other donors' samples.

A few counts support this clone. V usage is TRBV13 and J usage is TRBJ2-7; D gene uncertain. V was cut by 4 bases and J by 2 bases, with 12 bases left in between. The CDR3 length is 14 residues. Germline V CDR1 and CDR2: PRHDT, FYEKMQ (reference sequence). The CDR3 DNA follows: TGTGCCAGCAGCTCCGCCTACGAAACCTACGAGCAGTACTTC. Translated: CASSSAYETYEQYF. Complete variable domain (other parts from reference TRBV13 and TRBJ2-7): AAGVIQSPRHLIKEKRETATLKCYPIPRHDTVYWYQQGPGQDPQFLISFYEKMQSDKGSIPDRFSAQQFSDYHSELNMSSLELGDSALYFCASSSAYETYEQYFGPGTRLTVT.

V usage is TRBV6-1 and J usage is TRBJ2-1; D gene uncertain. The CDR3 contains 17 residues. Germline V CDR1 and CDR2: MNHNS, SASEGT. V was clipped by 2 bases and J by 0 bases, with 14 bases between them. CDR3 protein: CASSETWFSSSYNEQFF. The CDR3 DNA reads TGTGCCAGCAGTGAAACTTGGTTTTCGAGCTCCTACAATGAGCAGTTCTTC.